The 30 T cell receptor beta chains presented below share a single source sample, sequenced in a study of T cells and Merkel cell carcinoma outcomes (dated by TCRdb to 2018 to 2021). The method was the immunoSEQ multiplex PCR assay. TCRdb took over this immuneACCESS table, retaining in-frame rearrangements with V and J assigned. Such tables are incomplete; in checked studies, under half of the missing clones stem from an unresolved V gene, and the remainder is unexplained. Within this sample are roughly 11,000 clones, with about 95% of them counted one time only. The ten largest make up approximately 0.97% of the sample. Sequenced: tumor tissue from Merkel cell carcinoma. These receptors were taken from a human donor with Merkel cell carcinoma.

V is TRBV7-2 and J is TRBJ2-3; D possibly corresponds to TRBD2 (6 bases). V was trimmed by 5 bases and J by 4 bases, leaving 19 bases between them. This CDR3 comprises 16 residues. Germline lookup yields CDR1 SGHTA and CDR2 FQGNSA. This CDR3 is CASSPASGAGADTQYF. The CDR3 bases are TGTGCCAGCAGCCCAGCATCGGGAGCCGGCGCAGATACGCAGTATTTT.

The rearrangement links TRBV7-6 to TRBJ2-7; 7 bases line up with TRBD1. The CDR3 is 14 residues long. Trimming removed 3 bases from V and 1 base from J; junction bases left unmatched: 3. The V gene's germline CDR1 is SGHVS and CDR2 FNYEAQ. Here the CDR3 DNA reads TGTGCCAGCAGCTTGAGGGGGCCGTCCTACGAGCAGTACTTC. Protein: CASSLRGPSYEQYF.

The chain uses TRBV30 and TRBJ2-7; D possibly uses TRBD1 or TRBD2 (6 bases each). The CDR3 extends over 14 amino acids. CDR1 is GTSNPN, CDR2 SVGIG, per germline (reference sequence). V lost 5 bases and J lost 0, with 14 bases in between. CDR3 bases: TGTGCCTGGCAGATACGGGGGCCCTCCTACGAGCAGTACTTC. It is translated as CAWQIRGPSYEQYF.

CDR3 amino acids: CASSLLAGDRGGELFF. In DNA form, the CDR3 reads TGTGCCAGCAGCTTACTAGCGGGAGATCGAGGCGGGGAGCTGTTTTTT. V gene TRBV28 combines with J gene TRBJ2-2; the match to TRBD2 covers 11 bases. The germline V gene encodes CDR1 MDHEN and CDR2 SYDVKM. V lost 6 bases to trimming and J lost 7 bases; unmatched junction nucleotides: 10. The CDR3 covers 16 residues.

The chain uses TRBV7-2 and TRBJ2-5; D gene unclear. The V gene lost 1 base and the J gene lost 5 bases, with 8 bases spanning the gap. The CDR3 has 13 residues. Germline CDR1 reads SGHTA; CDR2 reads FQGNSA. DNA for the CDR3: TGTGCCAGCAGCTTAGAGATCTCGGAGACCCAGTACTTC. This codes for CASSLEISETQYF.

The chain has TRBV7-9 and TRBJ2-2, with D maybe TRBD1 (6 bases). Germline-derived CDR1 and CDR2 are SEHNR and FQNEAQ (reference sequence). The CDR3 runs 16 residues. V lost 1 base to trimming and J lost 1 base, with 10 bases between them. In DNA form, the CDR3 reads TGTGCCAGCAGCTTAGGGACAGCCTTGAACACCGGGGAGCTGTTTTTT. Amino acid sequence: CASSLGTALNTGELFF.

This clone was seen only once. J is TRBJ2-5 and V is TRBV9, with D unresolved. Per the germline V gene, CDR1 is SGDLS and CDR2 is YYNGEE. The CDR3 spans 13 residues. The V end lost 0 bases, the J end lost 5 bases, and 8 bases lay between the germline ends. The CDR3 here is CASSVERTETQYF. The CDR3 DNA reads TGTGCCAGCAGCGTAGAGAGGACGGAGACCCAGTACTTC. The whole variable domain, filled in from reference TRBV9 and TRBJ2-5, reads DSGVTQTPKHLITATGQRVTLRCSPRSGDLSVYWYQQSLDQGLQFLIQYYNGEERAKGNILERFSAQQFPDLHSELNLSSLELGDSALYFCASSVERTETQYFGPGTRLLVL.

This sequence joins TRBV5-1 and TRBJ2-1, with 8 bases lining up with TRBD1. This CDR3 has 16 amino acids. V shed 4 bases, J shed 9 bases, and the junction held 15 bases outside the gene matches. In germline, CDR1 is SGHRS, CDR2 YFSETQ. The chain's CDR3 is CASSLAPGQDFREQFF. Written as DNA, the CDR3 is TGCGCCAGCAGCCTGGCCCCGGGACAGGACTTCCGTGAGCAGTTCTTC.

This chain joins TRBV28 and TRBJ1-2; weak D call: TRBD1 (5 bases). V lost 6 bases, J lost 2 bases, and 13 bases lay in between. This CDR3 has 14 amino acids. From germline, CDR1 is MDHEN and CDR2 SYDVKM. CDR3 protein: CASRPTGVNYGYTF. The CDR3 DNA reads TGTGCCAGCAGACCAACAGGAGTCAACTATGGCTACACCTTC.

This clone is a singleton in its sample. This chain joins TRBV4-1 and TRBJ1-1; D may be TRBD1 (6 bases). CDR3 length equals 14 residues. Trimming cost V 4 bases and J 0 bases, with 9 bases left between them. Germline V gene sequence: CDR1 MGHRA, CDR2 YSYEKL. The CDR3 protein is CASSPGQLNTEAFF. CDR3 in DNA: TGCGCCAGCAGCCCAGGACAGTTGAACACTGAAGCTTTCTTT.

This clone was seen a few times. The J gene is TRBJ1-2, the V gene TRBV18, with a tentative D call TRBD1 (5 bases). CDR1 is KGHSH and CDR2 is LQKENI in the germline V gene. The CDR3 runs 14 residues. V dropped 3 bases and J dropped 5 bases, with 13 bases sitting between them. The CDR3 here is CASSPPPGRYGYTF. CDR3 nucleotides: TGTGCCAGCTCACCCCCCCCAGGGCGATATGGCTACACCTTC. The variable domain in full, completed from reference TRBV18 and TRBJ1-2, reads NAGVMQNPRHLVRRRGQEARLRCSPMKGHSHVYWYRQLPEEGLKFMVYLQKENIIDESGMPKERFSAEFPKEGPSILRIQQVVRGDSAAYFCASSPPPGRYGYTFGSGTRLTVV.

The chain joins TRBV7-2 to TRBJ2-3; 7 bases map to TRBD1. CDR3 length equals 12 residues. The junction had 1 base not matched to a gene; V was cut back by 7 bases and J by 3 bases. Looked up from germline, CDR1 is SGHTA and CDR2 is FQGNSA. The CDR3 protein is CASNRGTDTQYF. CDR3 in DNA: TGTGCCAGCAACAGGGGAACAGATACGCAGTATTTT. Together with reference TRBV7-2 and TRBJ2-3, the CDR3 gives the full variable domain: GAGVSQSPSNKVTEKGKDVELRCDPISGHTALYWYRQSLGQGLEFLIYFQGNSAPDKSGLPSDRFSAERTGGSVSTLTIQRTQQEDSAVYLCASNRGTDTQYFGPGTRLTVL.

The chain uses TRBV7-6 and TRBJ2-3; 14 bases line up with TRBD2. CDR1 is SGHVS, CDR2 FNYEAQ, per germline. The CDR3 is 16 residues long. The V gene end was trimmed by 4 bases and the J gene end by 10 bases; junction bases not matched to a gene: 10. The CDR3 DNA reads TGTGCCAGCAGCTCCGGACTAGCGGGAGGAGGGGGTTCGCAGTATTTT. It specifies CASSSGLAGGGGSQYF.

This clone was detected only once. The chain links TRBV13 to TRBJ1-5; perhaps TRBD1 as D (6 bases). The CDR3 totals 13 residues. From germline, CDR1 is PRHDT and CDR2 FYEKMQ (reference sequence). The V end was cut by 9 bases, the J end by 4 bases, with 13 bases between. The CDR3 DNA sequence: TGTGCCAGTAGCAGGGGCATAAATCAGCCCCAGCATTTT. Translation: CASSRGINQPQHF.

The chain joins TRBV7-9 to TRBJ2-3; D not certain. The CDR3 spans 11 residues. Trimming removed 3 bases at V and 6 bases at J, with 4 bases between. Germline V gene data show CDR1 as SEHNR and CDR2 as FQNEAQ (reference sequence). Here the CDR3 reads CASSFQDTQYF. DNA for the CDR3: TGTGCCAGCAGCTTCCAGGATACGCAGTATTTT.

V is TRBV7-2 and J is TRBJ2-1, with TRBD2 matching over 9 bases. This CDR3 region has 17 residues. Germline-derived CDR1 and CDR2 are SGHTA and FQGNSA. V lost 4 bases to trimming and J lost 9 bases; unmatched junction nucleotides: 16. CDR3 amino acids: CASSSRGAGGFRGEQFF. The CDR3 DNA is TGTGCCAGCAGCTCCCGGGGAGCGGGGGGATTTCGGGGTGAGCAGTTCTTC.

CDR3 amino acids: CASSPPDRSEQYF. CDR3 bases: TGTGCCAGCTCACCTCCTGACAGGTCCGAGCAGTACTTC. The gene calls are TRBV18 and TRBJ2-7; TRBD1 is a possible D gene (6 bases). This CDR3 region has 13 residues. Trimming left V 3 bases short and J 6 bases short, with 12 bases between. Per the germline V gene, CDR1 is KGHSH and CDR2 is LQKENI.

The rearrangement links TRBV18 to TRBJ1-4, with D perhaps matching TRBD1 (5 bases). Trimming took off 2 bases at V and 0 bases at J, with 7 bases between the two ends. This CDR3 is 15 amino acids long. Germline V lookup: CDR1 KGHSH, CDR2 LQKENI. This CDR3 reads CASSPTTATNEKLFF. CDR3 sequence (DNA): TGTGCCAGCTCACCAACGACAGCAACTAATGAAAAACTGTTTTTT.

The gene calls are TRBV7-3 and TRBJ1-5; D not certain. Germline CDR1 reads SGHTA; CDR2 reads FQGTGA. V lost 5 bases and J 7 bases, leaving 12 bases between the germline ends. The CDR3 length is 13 residues. Here the CDR3 reads CASSKGPRQPQHF. The CDR3 DNA sequence: TGTGCCAGCAGCAAAGGGCCTAGACAGCCCCAGCATTTT.

The rearrangement uses TRBV7-2 and TRBJ2-3; no clear D. The V gene's germline CDR1 is SGHTA and CDR2 FQGNSA. Trimming took off 2 bases at V and 6 bases at J, with 6 bases between the two ends. The CDR3 has 12 residues. CDR3 residues: CASSLKADTQYF. CDR3 DNA sequence: TGTGCCAGCAGCTTAAAGGCGGATACGCAGTATTTT.

This clone appeared a few times. CDR3: CASSPPRGAKNIQYF. Here the CDR3 DNA reads TGTGCCAGCTCACCACCGAGGGGGGCCAAAAACATTCAGTACTTC. V gene TRBV18 combines with J gene TRBJ2-4; tentatively, D is TRBD1 (6 bases). Germline V lookup: CDR1 KGHSH, CDR2 LQKENI. The CDR3 contains 15 residues. Trimming took 0 bases from V and 1 from J, leaving 7 bases between them.

J is TRBJ2-2 and V is TRBV28; D gene ambiguous. There are 12 residues in the CDR3. V was shortened by 2 bases and J by 6 bases, with 4 bases between the two germline ends. Germline loops: CDR1 MDHEN, CDR2 SYDVKM. The CDR3 sequence is CASSLGAGELFF. The DNA of the CDR3 is TGTGCCAGCAGTTTAGGGGCCGGGGAGCTGTTTTTT. The whole variable domain, remainder taken from reference TRBV28 and TRBJ2-2, is DVKVTQSSRYLVKRTGEKVFLECVQDMDHENMFWYRQDPGLGLRLIYFSYDVKMKEKGDIPEGYSVSREKKERFSLILESASTNQTSMYLCASSLGAGELFFGEGSRLTVL.

This chain connects TRBV29-1 to TRBJ2-3; 9 positions agree with TRBD1. Germline V CDR1 and CDR2: SQVTM, ANQGSEA. J lost 3 bases, V lost 4 bases, and 2 bases had no gene match. The CDR3 totals 13 residues. CDR3 DNA: TGCAGCGTTGGACAGGGGGGGACAGATACGCAGTATTTT. As protein: CSVGQGGTDTQYF.

This chain uses TRBV7-9 with TRBJ1-1; D unresolved. CDR1 and CDR2 from the germline V gene are SEHNR and FQNEAQ (reference sequence). The CDR3 is 14 amino acids. V was cut by 1 base and J by 1 base, with 7 bases left in between. The CDR3: CASSLGEQNTEAFF. The CDR3 DNA follows: TGTGCCAGCAGCTTAGGGGAGCAGAACACTGAAGCTTTCTTT.

The CDR3 DNA follows: TGCGCCAGCAGCTTCGGCACGACTAGCGGTATTTACGAGCAGTACTTC. Translating it yields CASSFGTTSGIYEQYF. This chain links TRBV5-1 with TRBJ2-7, with 9 positions matching TRBD2. The CDR3 spans 16 residues. Trimming at V came to 2 bases and at J to 4 bases, leaving 10 bases not matched to a gene. Germline assignment: CDR1 SGHRS and CDR2 YFSETQ. Variable domain in full (rest from reference TRBV5-1 and TRBJ2-7): KAGVTQTPRYLIKTRGQQVTLSCSPISGHRSVSWYQQTPGQGLQFLFEYFSETQRNKGNFPGRFSGRQFSNSRSEMNVSTLELGDSALYLCASSFGTTSGIYEQYFGPGTRLTVT.

In nucleotides, the CDR3 is TGTGCCAGCAGATCCGGACAGTCCAACTATGGCTACACCTTC. It encodes CASRSGQSNYGYTF. J is TRBJ1-2 and V is TRBV6-5, with D maybe TRBD1 (6 bases). Germline CDR1 is MNHEY and CDR2 is SVGAGI. The CDR3 totals 14 residues. V was pared by 6 bases and J by 2 bases, with 13 bases between.

J is TRBJ2-1 and V is TRBV13; 12 bases line up with TRBD2. Trimming removed 5 bases from V and 6 bases from J; junction bases left unmatched: 23. Looked up from germline, CDR1 is PRHDT and CDR2 is FYEKMQ (reference sequence). The CDR3 loop spans 21 amino acids. The CDR3 bases are TGTGCCAGCAGCCCAACTTTGCGGACTAGCGGGAAATCCCTACTACTCAATGAGCAGTTCTTC. This translates into CASSPTLRTSGKSLLLNEQFF.

V usage is TRBV15 and J usage is TRBJ2-4, with D possibly being TRBD2 (5 bases). CDR1 LNHNV and CDR2 YYDKDF come from the germline V gene (reference sequence). This CDR3 has 13 amino acids. Trimming removed 5 bases at V and 7 bases at J, with 12 bases between. The CDR3 DNA follows: TGTGCCACCAGCCCCTCACGAGGGAACATTCAGTACTTC. Its protein is CATSPSRGNIQYF.

The rearrangement uses TRBV5-1 and TRBJ1-1; D ambiguous. Germline CDR1 and CDR2: SGHRS and YFSETQ. Trimming cost V 4 bases and J 1 base, with 8 bases left between them. The CDR3 contains 13 residues. The CDR3 DNA reads as TGCGCCAGCAGCACAACTCAGAACACTGAAGCTTTCTTT. This codes for CASSTTQNTEAFF.

V and J are TRBV27 and TRBJ1-1, with TRBD1 identical over 7 bases. The trim removed 3 bases at V and 2 bases at J, leaving 3 bases unmatched. This CDR3 contains 14 residues. The germline CDR1 and CDR2 sequences are MNHEY and SMNVEV (reference sequence). The CDR3 DNA sequence: TGTGCCAGCAGTTTGACAGGGAGAAACACTGAAGCTTTCTTT. As protein: CASSLTGRNTEAFF.